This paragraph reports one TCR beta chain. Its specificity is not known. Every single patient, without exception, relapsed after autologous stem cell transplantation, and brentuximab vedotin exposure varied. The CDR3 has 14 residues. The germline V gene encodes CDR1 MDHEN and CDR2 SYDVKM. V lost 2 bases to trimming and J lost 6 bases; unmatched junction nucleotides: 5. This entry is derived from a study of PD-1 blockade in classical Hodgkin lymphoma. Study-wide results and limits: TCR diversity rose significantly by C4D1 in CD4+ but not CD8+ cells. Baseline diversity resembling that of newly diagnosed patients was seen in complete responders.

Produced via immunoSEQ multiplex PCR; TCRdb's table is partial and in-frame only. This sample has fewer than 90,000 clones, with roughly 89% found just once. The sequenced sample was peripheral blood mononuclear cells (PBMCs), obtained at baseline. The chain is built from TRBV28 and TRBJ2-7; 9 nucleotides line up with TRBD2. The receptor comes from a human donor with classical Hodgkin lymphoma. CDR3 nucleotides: TGTGCCAGCAGTTTACCCGGGACTAGCACCGAGCAGTACTTC. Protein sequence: CASSLPGTSTEQYF. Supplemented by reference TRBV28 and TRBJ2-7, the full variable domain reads DVKVTQSSRYLVKRTGEKVFLECVQDMDHENMFWYRQDPGLGLRLIYFSYDVKMKEKGDIPEGYSVSREKKERFSLILESASTNQTSMYLCASSLPGTSTEQYFGPGTRLTVT.